In this sample, the clone carrying this T cell receptor (beta chain) turned up a few times. No antigen is known for it. The data were taken from a study of T cells in Graves' hyperthyroidism and ophthalmopathy. From RNA transcripts, TCR beta CDR3 regions were amplified. During a first-round RT-PCR of the TCR CDR3, the HTBI primer set was used. One entry per CDR3 protein, called by TCRdb with MiXCR from the multiplex PCR reads. Altogether about 640,000 distinct CDR3 sequences are present, about 14% being singletons, with the ten largest covering roughly an eighth. Whole-study results and caveats: Ophthalmopathy, which appeared later, was predicted by the model a median around 6.5 months before onset.

The receptor was derived from a woman between 50 and 59 years old with Graves' ophthalmopathy. The sequenced material came from blood.

CDR3 loop: CASSQVADSYEQYF. As DNA, the CDR3 is TGCGCCAGCAGCCAGGTGGCAGATTCCTACGAGCAGTACTTC. The chain is built from TRBV4-3 and TRBJ2-7; unclear D gene. CDR1 LGHNA and CDR2 YSLEER come from the germline V gene. Trimming removed 3 bases from V and 1 base from J, with 10 bases in between. The CDR3 covers 14 residues.